What follows are 14 T cell receptor beta chains derived from one specimen sequenced in a study of T cell changes during pregnancy in multiple sclerosis (dated by TCRdb to about 2019). Library generation was performed with the immunoSEQ multiplex PCR assay. Here the immuneACCESS table is served through TCRdb, limited to in-frame sequences with V and J called. Missing clones are a known gap in these copies; in checked studies unresolved V genes cover under half, and the rest lacks a known reason. This sample is represented by around 69,000 clones; around 92% of them were singletons. Together, the top ten hold roughly 2% of the sample. The sequencing used peripheral blood, collected in the third trimester of pregnancy. The receptors were gathered from a female donor in good health, enrolled as a control in a pregnancy study.

The rearrangement uses TRBV28 and TRBJ2-7; tentative D call: TRBD1 (5 bases). CDR3 length equals 14 residues. Germline V lookup: CDR1 MDHEN, CDR2 SYDVKM. V shed 4 bases and J shed 4 bases, with 14 bases lying between them. CDR3 DNA sequence: TGTGCCAGCAGTTCACAGGAAGGGGCTTACGAGCAGTACTTC. The encoded protein is CASSSQEGAYEQYF. Looking up the rest from reference TRBV28 and TRBJ2-7 gives the full variable domain: DVKVTQSSRYLVKRTGEKVFLECVQDMDHENMFWYRQDPGLGLRLIYFSYDVKMKEKGDIPEGYSVSREKKERFSLILESASTNQTSMYLCASSSQEGAYEQYFGPGTRLTVT.

CDR3: CASSFIQANEQFF. CDR3 coding DNA: TGTGCCAGCAGTTTCATTCAGGCGAATGAGCAGTTCTTC. The chain couples TRBV27 to TRBJ2-1; D is unresolved. The CDR3 contains 13 residues. Germline loops: CDR1 MNHEY, CDR2 SMNVEV (reference sequence). V dropped 3 bases and J dropped 7 bases, with 10 bases sitting between them.

The chain's CDR3 is CASSSEAGSVEEKLFF. CDR3 nucleotides: TGTGCCAGCAGCTCAGAGGCCGGATCTGTTGAAGAAAAACTGTTTTTT. This chain links TRBV5-4 with TRBJ1-4; D gene unclear. This CDR3 comprises 16 residues. V lost 3 bases and J lost 8, with 20 bases in between. The germline V gene has CDR1 SGHNT and CDR2 YYREEE (reference sequence).

This chain links TRBV10-2 with TRBJ1-6; the D is unclear. Trimming stripped 7 bases from V and 6 bases from J, with 7 bases between. Germline V CDR1 and CDR2: WSHSY, SAAADI. The CDR3 length is 12 residues. CDR3 in DNA: TGCGCCAGCACTAGCTTTAATTCACCCCTCCACTTT. It is translated as CASTSFNSPLHF.

V is TRBV18 and J is TRBJ1-1; D gene unclear. The CDR3 totals 15 residues. The V end was cut by 3 bases, the J end by 1 base, with 12 bases between. The V gene's germline CDR1 is KGHSH and CDR2 LQKENI. The CDR3 DNA follows: TGTGCCAGCTCACCGCCCACAGTAAGGAACACTGAAGCTTTCTTT. This encodes CASSPPTVRNTEAFF.

J is TRBJ1-5 and V is TRBV27; TRBD1 aligns across 8 bases. Germline V gene sequence: CDR1 MNHEY, CDR2 SMNVEV (reference sequence). The trim removed 3 bases at V and 5 bases at J, leaving 3 bases unmatched. The CDR3 spans 14 residues. The CDR3 DNA is TGTGCCAGCAGTTTTTCAGGGGGCGATCAGCCCCAGCATTTT. Encoded protein: CASSFSGGDQPQHF.

J is TRBJ1-5 and V is TRBV28, with D hard to call. The CDR3 is made up of 18 amino acids. Germline CDR1 MDHEN, CDR2 SYDVKM. The germline V and J ends were trimmed by 3 bases and 0 bases, with 18 bases remaining between them. The CDR3 DNA reads TGTGCCAGCAGTTTGGGCCTCGAACCTACATATAGCAATCAGCCCCAGCATTTT. Translation: CASSLGLEPTYSNQPQHF.

The rearrangement uses TRBV7-6 and TRBJ2-7; 8 nucleotides agree with TRBD1. Trimming at V came to 4 bases and at J to 2 bases, leaving 10 bases not matched to a gene. Per germline, CDR1 SGHVS and CDR2 FNYEAQ. The CDR3 loop spans 16 amino acids. The CDR3 loop reads CASSSEPGTGAYEQYF. For the CDR3, the DNA is TGTGCCAGCAGCTCGGAGCCTGGGACAGGAGCCTACGAGCAGTACTTC.

This CDR3 is CASSQDGATGRYF. For the CDR3, the DNA is TGTGCCAGCAGCCAAGATGGCGCGACGGGGAGATATTTT. The V call is TRBV4-2, the J call TRBJ2-3, with D perhaps TRBD2 (5 bases). The CDR3 is made up of 13 amino acids. The V and J ends lost 0 bases and 15 bases respectively, with 16 bases between them. In germline, CDR1 is LGHNA, CDR2 YNFKEQ.

This clone was counted once. V gene TRBV7-8 combines with J gene TRBJ1-5; possibly TRBD1 for D (5 bases). CDR1 and CDR2 from the germline V gene are SGHVS and FQNEAQ. The length of the CDR3 is 16 residues. The V gene lost 0 bases and the J gene lost 4 bases, with 13 bases spanning the gap. The DNA for the CDR3 is TGTGCCAGCAGCTTAGCGCTAAGACGGGGGAATCAGCCCCAGCATTTT. It is translated as CASSLALRRGNQPQHF.

The rearrangement links TRBV25-1 to TRBJ1-1; unclear D gene. Per the germline V gene, CDR1 is MGHDK and CDR2 is SYGVNS. The CDR3 has 14 residues. Deletions cut 2 bases from V and 0 bases from J, with 7 bases between. The CDR3 loop is CASSEQEVNTEAFF. CDR3 coding DNA: TGTGCCAGCAGTGAACAGGAGGTGAACACTGAAGCTTTCTTT.

The V and J genes are TRBV2 and TRBJ1-5; D is perhaps TRBD1 (5 bases). The CDR3 totals 13 residues. Germline CDR1 SNHLY, CDR2 FYNNEI. V was pared by 5 bases and J by 8 bases, with 13 bases between. Written as DNA, the CDR3 is TGTGCCAGCAGTTGGGTGACAGCCGAGCCCCAGCATTTT. Amino acid sequence: CASSWVTAEPQHF.

The chain joins TRBV4-2 to TRBJ2-3, with 10 bases that match TRBD2. Germline assignment: CDR1 LGHNA and CDR2 YNFKEQ. Trimming at V came to 0 bases and at J to 4 bases, leaving 1 base not matched to a gene. This CDR3 has 15 amino acids. The CDR3 sequence: CASSQEAGGPDTQYF. CDR3 nucleotides: TGTGCCAGCAGCCAAGAAGCGGGAGGGCCAGATACGCAGTATTTT.

This chain links TRBV6-5 with TRBJ1-2; no firm D call. Per germline, CDR1 MNHEY and CDR2 SVGAGI. There are 11 residues in the CDR3. Trimming took off 4 bases at V and 8 bases at J, with 8 bases between the two ends. This CDR3 reads CASSSPLGYTF. CDR3 in DNA: TGTGCCAGCAGTTCCCCTCTAGGCTACACCTTC.